A selection of T cell receptor beta chains follows, all from one sample in a study of cytomegalovirus exposure and HLA in healthy donors. Libraries were prepared by immunoSEQ multiplex PCR; TCRdb keeps only in-frame clonotypes and omits some of them. The sample has fewer than 200,000 clones; 70% to 80% are singletons. Source material: PBMCs. The source of these receptors is a man aged 40-55 years in good health and CMV-seronegative. Each CDR3 is given with its conserved first and last residue. Each record gives: CDR3 DNA, CDR3 protein, CDR3 length, D gene, V gene, J gene, clone size. D genes are given only for firm matches. Clone size is stated in some rows and not others, as once, few, many or a class when expanded.

CDR3 DNA: TGTGCCAGTAGTATTGGACTCCCGAAGCCCCAGCATTTT
CDR3 protein: CASSIGLPKPQHF
CDR3 length: 13
D gene: -
V gene: TRBV19
J gene: TRBJ1-5
clone size: -

CDR3 DNA: TGTGCCAGCAGTAACAGGGGTTCCACCTACGAGCAGTACTTC
CDR3 protein: CASSNRGSTYEQYF
CDR3 length: 14
D gene: TRBD1
V gene: TRBV6-5
J gene: TRBJ2-7
clone size: -

CDR3 DNA: TGTGCCTGGAGCCACGGACAGGGGGAGGTTGATACGCAGTATTTT
CDR3 protein: CAWSHGQGEVDTQYF
CDR3 length: 15
D gene: TRBD1
V gene: TRBV30
J gene: TRBJ2-3
clone size: -

CDR3 DNA: TGTGCCGTTCGGACTAGTCGGTCCCGGGAGACCCAGTACTTC
CDR3 protein: CAVRTSRSRETQYF
CDR3 length: 14
D gene: TRBD2
V gene: TRBV2
J gene: TRBJ2-5
clone size: -

CDR3 DNA: TGTGCCAGGGACCCCCAGACAGGGAGTGGGACTAGCCATCAGCCCCAGCATTTT
CDR3 protein: CARDPQTGSGTSHQPQHF
CDR3 length: 18
D gene: TRBD1
V gene: TRBV28
J gene: TRBJ1-5
clone size: -

CDR3 DNA: TGTGCCAGCGAAGCAGGGATCCCGAAAAAACTGTTTTTT
CDR3 protein: CASEAGIPKKLFF
CDR3 length: 13
D gene: -
V gene: TRBV6-6
J gene: TRBJ1-4
clone size: -

CDR3 DNA: TGTGCCAGCAGCCAAGGGGGCGGAGAGACCCAGTACTTC
CDR3 protein: CASSQGGGETQYF
CDR3 length: 13
D gene: -
V gene: TRBV14
J gene: TRBJ2-5
clone size: -

CDR3 DNA: TGTGCCAGCAGCTTCCCGGGAAGGGTTGAGCAGTTCTTC
CDR3 protein: CASSFPGRVEQFF
CDR3 length: 13
D gene: -
V gene: TRBV5-5
J gene: TRBJ2-1
clone size: -

CDR3 DNA: TGTGCCAGCAGCGCCGGGACTCCAGGCTACGAGCAGTACTTC
CDR3 protein: CASSAGTPGYEQYF
CDR3 length: 14
D gene: -
V gene: TRBV9
J gene: TRBJ2-7
clone size: -

CDR3 DNA: TGCAGCGTTGAGGACAGCCGCTACGAGCAGTACTTC
CDR3 protein: CSVEDSRYEQYF
CDR3 length: 12
D gene: -
V gene: TRBV29-1
J gene: TRBJ2-7
clone size: few

CDR3 DNA: TGCGCCAGCACCAACACCGGGACTAGCGGGAGGGTTGTCCCCTACGAGCAGTACTTC
CDR3 protein: CASTNTGTSGRVVPYEQYF
CDR3 length: 19
D gene: TRBD2
V gene: TRBV5-1
J gene: TRBJ2-7
clone size: once

CDR3 DNA: TGTGCCAGCAGCCAAGTGTCAGGAACTGGAAACACCATATATTTT
CDR3 protein: CASSQVSGTGNTIYF
CDR3 length: 15
D gene: -
V gene: TRBV4-2
J gene: TRBJ1-3
clone size: -

CDR3 DNA: TGCGCCAGCAGTCAATCATCCCTAGCCAAAAACATTCAGTACTTC
CDR3 protein: CASSQSSLAKNIQYF
CDR3 length: 15
D gene: -
V gene: TRBV23-1
J gene: TRBJ2-4
clone size: -

CDR3 DNA: TGTGCCAGCAGTTCGTCCTCTCGTGGCACAGATACGCAGTATTTT
CDR3 protein: CASSSSSRGTDTQYF
CDR3 length: 15
D gene: -
V gene: TRBV27
J gene: TRBJ2-3
clone size: once

CDR3 DNA: TGTGCCAGCAGTTACTCGGTCAGGGGGCTGTGGCCCCAGCATTTT
CDR3 protein: CASSYSVRGLWPQHF
CDR3 length: 15
D gene: TRBD1
V gene: TRBV6-5
J gene: TRBJ1-5
clone size: -

CDR3 DNA: TGTGCCAGCAGCCAAGGGGGCCGGGTTATCGACAATGAGCAGTTCTTC
CDR3 protein: CASSQGGRVIDNEQFF
CDR3 length: 16
D gene: -
V gene: TRBV4-2
J gene: TRBJ2-1
clone size: -

CDR3 DNA: TGTGCCAGCAGTGAAGGGACTCTAGCCTACAATGAGCAGTTCTTC
CDR3 protein: CASSEGTLAYNEQFF
CDR3 length: 15
D gene: -
V gene: TRBV2
J gene: TRBJ2-1
clone size: -

CDR3 DNA: TGCGCCAGCAGCTACTACCCGCTCCCGGACAGGCGTTCGGAGACCCAGTACTTC
CDR3 protein: CASSYYPLPDRRSETQYF
CDR3 length: 18
D gene: TRBD1
V gene: TRBV4-1
J gene: TRBJ2-5
clone size: -

CDR3 DNA: TGTGCCAGCAGCCCTTCATGGACAGGGCGGTATGAGCAGTTCTTC
CDR3 protein: CASSPSWTGRYEQFF
CDR3 length: 15
D gene: TRBD1
V gene: TRBV7-8
J gene: TRBJ2-1
clone size: few

CDR3 DNA: TGTGCCAGCAGCTCGCCCGCGGGGACAGGGACCACCGGGGAGCTGTTTTTT
CDR3 protein: CASSSPAGTGTTGELFF
CDR3 length: 17
D gene: TRBD1
V gene: TRBV5-8
J gene: TRBJ2-2
clone size: -

CDR3 DNA: TGTGCCAGCGCCTCTGGGGCCAACGGCCTGACTTTC
CDR3 protein: CASASGANGLTF
CDR3 length: 12
D gene: -
V gene: TRBV6-6
J gene: TRBJ2-6
clone size: -

CDR3 DNA: TGTGCCAGCAGTTCACGGACAGGGGCGGAGACCCAGTACTTC
CDR3 protein: CASSSRTGAETQYF
CDR3 length: 14
D gene: TRBD1
V gene: TRBV28
J gene: TRBJ2-5
clone size: -

CDR3 DNA: TGTGCCAGCAGCTTATTACTGGGGGGCACTGAAGCTTTCTTT
CDR3 protein: CASSLLLGGTEAFF
CDR3 length: 14
D gene: -
V gene: TRBV9
J gene: TRBJ1-1
clone size: -

CDR3 DNA: TGTGCCAGCAGCTTGGTCGGGAGGCCCACCTACAATGAGCAGTTCTTC
CDR3 protein: CASSLVGRPTYNEQFF
CDR3 length: 16
D gene: TRBD2
V gene: TRBV5-4
J gene: TRBJ2-1
clone size: -

CDR3 DNA: TGTGCCAGCAGCTTTGGCCTAGCGGCCTACGAGCAGTACTTC
CDR3 protein: CASSFGLAAYEQYF
CDR3 length: 14
D gene: TRBD2
V gene: TRBV7-2
J gene: TRBJ2-7
clone size: once

CDR3 DNA: TGTGCCAGCAGTCGTCGGGGGGGGAGCGGGGCTATCTGGGATACGCAGTATTTT
CDR3 protein: CASSRRGGSGAIWDTQYF
CDR3 length: 18
D gene: TRBD2
V gene: TRBV7-9
J gene: TRBJ2-3
clone size: -

CDR3 DNA: TGTGCCAGCCGAACGGACAGGGGTGACAATCAGCCCCAGCATTTT
CDR3 protein: CASRTDRGDNQPQHF
CDR3 length: 15
D gene: TRBD1
V gene: TRBV2
J gene: TRBJ1-5
clone size: once

CDR3 DNA: TGTGCCAGCAGCCAAGGGGCCGGACAGGGGGCGGACGAGCAGTACTTC
CDR3 protein: CASSQGAGQGADEQYF
CDR3 length: 16
D gene: TRBD1
V gene: TRBV4-2
J gene: TRBJ2-7
clone size: -

CDR3 DNA: TGTGCCAGCAGCTTAAATTATTGGACAGGGGCCCCAGATACGCAGTATTTT
CDR3 protein: CASSLNYWTGAPDTQYF
CDR3 length: 17
D gene: TRBD1
V gene: TRBV7-8
J gene: TRBJ2-3
clone size: -

CDR3 DNA: TGTGCCGGCTCACTAGCCAAAAACAGTCAGTACTTC
CDR3 protein: CAGSLAKNSQYF
CDR3 length: 12
D gene: -
V gene: TRBV30
J gene: TRBJ2-4
clone size: -

CDR3 DNA: TGTGCCAGCGGGACTAGCGCGGGCGAGCAGTACTTC
CDR3 protein: CASGTSAGEQYF
CDR3 length: 12
D gene: TRBD2
V gene: TRBV27
J gene: TRBJ2-7
clone size: -

CDR3 DNA: TGTGCCAGCCTAGGCGGGGAGGCCCACTACGAGCAGTACTTC
CDR3 protein: CASLGGEAHYEQYF
CDR3 length: 14
D gene: -
V gene: TRBV2
J gene: TRBJ2-7
clone size: -

CDR3 DNA: TGTGCCAGCAGCTTGGTAAGGGGTGATGGAGCTTTCTTT
CDR3 protein: CASSLVRGDGAFF
CDR3 length: 13
D gene: -
V gene: TRBV5-6
J gene: TRBJ1-1
clone size: -

CDR3 DNA: TGTGCCAGCAGTCTACCGCAGGGATCCAACACAGATACGCAGTATTTT
CDR3 protein: CASSLPQGSNTDTQYF
CDR3 length: 16
D gene: -
V gene: TRBV28
J gene: TRBJ2-3
clone size: few

CDR3 DNA: TGTGCCAGCAGTGAGGGGACAGGTTATCAGCCCCAGCATTTT
CDR3 protein: CASSEGTGYQPQHF
CDR3 length: 14
D gene: TRBD1
V gene: TRBV6-1
J gene: TRBJ1-5
clone size: -

CDR3 DNA: TGTGCCAGCAGCCCCCTCGGCGGGCTCACCGGGGAGCTGTTTTTT
CDR3 protein: CASSPLGGLTGELFF
CDR3 length: 15
D gene: -
V gene: TRBV14
J gene: TRBJ2-2
clone size: -

CDR3 DNA: TGTGCCAGCAGTTTCAAATTCCGGGACAGGGTAATTAATCAGCCCCAGCATTTT
CDR3 protein: CASSFKFRDRVINQPQHF
CDR3 length: 18
D gene: TRBD1
V gene: TRBV5-5
J gene: TRBJ1-5
clone size: -